The rows below give T cell receptor beta chains drawn from one sample of a study of T cells after yellow fever vaccination. TCRdb analysed the 5' RACE reads with MiXCR anew, one entry per CDR3 protein. The sample lists 500,000 to 650,000 distinct CDR3 sequences; about 12% were seen once. The specimen comprised PBMCs, sampled on the day of the yellow fever booster vaccination. The receptors were sampled from a young man who received the YFV17D yellow fever vaccine. Both conserved end residues are part of each CDR3. D genes are given only for firm matches. The size field is filled for only some rows; it gives once, few, many or a size class.

>TRBJ2-2|NA|TRBV5-4|TRBD1
TGTGCCAGCAGCGACAGGGGGGGAATCGGGGAGCTGTTTTTT
CASSDRGGIGELFF
>TRBJ2-5|few|TRBV14|TRBD2
TGTGCCAGCAGCCATACGGCGGGGGAGGAGACCCAGTACTTC
CASSHTAGEETQYF
>TRBJ2-7|NA|TRBV27|TRBD2
TGTGCCAGCAGTTCCGCGACTAGCGGGATGCCTTCCTACGAGCAGTACTTC
CASSSATSGMPSYEQYF
>TRBJ2-5|many|TRBV6-1|NA
TGTGCCAGCAGTCCTCTCTTGGGGGAGACCCAGTACTTC
CASSPLLGETQYF
>TRBJ2-3|NA|TRBV7-8|NA
TGTGCCAGCAGTTCCTCGGCTAGAGGGGGAGGAGATACGCAGTATTTT
CASSSSARGGGDTQYF
>TRBJ2-1|NA|TRBV20-1|NA
TGCAGTGCTAGACGCAACAACAATGAGCAGTTCTTC
CSARRNNNEQFF
>TRBJ2-7|few|TRBV7-9|TRBD2
TGTGCCAGCACGAATAGCTGGGAGGGCTCCTACGAGCAGTACTTC
CASTNSWEGSYEQYF
>TRBJ2-1|few|TRBV6-2/TRBV6-3|NA
TGTGCCAGCAGTTTGGGTGGAGCTAGTCATGAGCAGTTCTTC
CASSLGGASHEQFF
>TRBJ1-5|NA|TRBV6-2/TRBV6-3|NA
TGTGCCAGCGGTTTTAGCAATCAGCCCCAGCATTTT
CASGFSNQPQHF
>TRBJ2-6|few|TRBV14|TRBD2
TGTGCCAGCTCAATAGAACCGGGACTAGCAGTGAAGGGGGCCAACGTCCTGACTTTC
CASSIEPGLAVKGANVLTF
>TRBJ2-5|NA|TRBV7-9|NA
TGTGCCAGCAGCTTAAACCTAGCGCTAACGGAGACCCAGTACTTC
CASSLNLALTETQYF
>TRBJ2-7|few|TRBV20-1|TRBD1
TGCAGTGCTAGAGCCGGACAGGGCAACGTCTACGAGCAGTACTTC
CSARAGQGNVYEQYF
>TRBJ2-7|many|TRBV29-1|TRBD1
TGCAGCGTTAGGGACAGGGTTTTTTACGAGCAGTACTTC
CSVRDRVFYEQYF
>TRBJ2-1|many|TRBV29-1|TRBD2
TGCAGCGTAGTAGCGGGAGAGGTCTACAATGAGCAGTTCTTC
CSVVAGEVYNEQFF
>TRBJ2-5|NA|TRBV29-1|NA
TGCAGCGTTGGGAGGGGTTCTCAAGAGACCCAGTACTTC
CSVGRGSQETQYF
>TRBJ2-7|NA|TRBV6-1|TRBD2
TGTGCCAGCAGTGCTACCAGCGGGGGATTATTTCTATCCTCCTACGAGCAGTACTTC
CASSATSGGLFLSSYEQYF
>TRBJ2-5|NA|TRBV29-1|NA
TGCAGCGTCGAACCCTGGACCGGGACAGAGACCCAGTACTTC
CSVEPWTGTETQYF
>TRBJ2-3|many|TRBV5-4|NA
TGTGCCAGCAGCTCCGGGACTCACAGCACAGATACGCAGTATTTT
CASSSGTHSTDTQYF
>TRBJ1-5|NA|TRBV5-1|TRBD1
TGCGCCAGCAGCCACGGGGACAGGGGGAATCAGCCCCAGCATTTT
CASSHGDRGNQPQHF
>TRBJ2-1|many|TRBV6-1|TRBD1
TGTGCCAGCAGTCCCAGTAAGGGACAGGAAAACAATGAGCAGTTCTTC
CASSPSKGQENNEQFF
>TRBJ2-1|few|TRBV9|TRBD2
TGTGCCAGCAGCGCGACTAGCGGGAGCCGAAATGAGCAGTTCTTC
CASSATSGSRNEQFF
>TRBJ1-6|NA|TRBV9|NA
TGTGCCAGCAGCGTGAACTATAATTCACCCCTCCACTTT
CASSVNYNSPLHF
>TRBJ2-1|NA|TRBV24-1|NA
TGTGCCACCAGTGATTTGGATGAGCAGTTCTTC
CATSDLDEQFF
>TRBJ2-4|NA|TRBV29-1|TRBD2
TGCAGCGCCTTAGGGAGGGCGTCAAACATTCAGTACTTC
CSALGRASNIQYF
>TRBJ1-5|NA|TRBV20-1|TRBD1
TGCAGTGCTGGTCATGCCGGGACAGGGGGCAATCAGCCCCAGCATTTT
CSAGHAGTGGNQPQHF